The T cell receptor beta chain described here comes from a study of beta chain features in type 1 diabetes. On the study more broadly: No patient-donor differences in age, gender, total cells or subset yield. Study-wide results and limits: Moderately but significantly shorter TCRB CDR3s were found in Type 1 diabetes patients in all four CD4+ subsets.

This clone occurred a few times. Its antigen is not identified. The V and J ends lost 0 bases and 6 bases respectively, with 10 bases between them. CDR1 and CDR2 from the germline V gene are SGHRS and YFSETQ. The CDR3 sequence is 13 residues long. Via CD45RO/CCR7/CD25/CD127/CD95/CD27, cells of the CD4+ naive, central memory, regulatory and stem cell-like memory subsets were sorted. What was sequenced were expressed TCRB transcripts, since all of the isolated RNA had been reverse transcribed. Clones were read by immunoSEQ multiplex PCR, and TCRdb kept only the in-frame ones, dropping some. The table records hundreds of thousands of clones, 15% of them present only once.

This chain uses TRBV5-1 with TRBJ2-7; D gene unclear. Sequencing used naive CD4+ T cells from blood. The clonotype comes from a man in his late teens or twenties with type 1 diabetes. CDR3 amino acids: CASSLDGGGEQYF. The DNA of the CDR3 is TGCGCCAGCAGCTTGGACGGTGGCGGCGAGCAGTACTTC.